These 11 T cell receptor beta chains were all obtained from the same sample, sequenced in a study of T cells in women clearing cervical HPV infection. Repertoires were generated with immunoSEQ multiplex PCR, while TCRdb's copy carries only in-frame clones and drops some. This sample's table has over 45,000 clones. What was sequenced was blood buffy coat. The receptor set was obtained from a woman aged 18 to 69 with a cervical HPV16 infection that either progressed to CIN3+ or cleared (not recorded which).

Of note for this clone: The read ends 3 residues shy of where the CDR3 ends; the end is completed using the germline J gene. V usage is TRBV5-6 and J usage is TRBJ2-5; 7 bases are shared with TRBD2. The CDR3 runs to 15 residues. J lost 5 bases, V lost 0 bases, and 7 bases had no gene match. Germline lookup yields CDR1 SGHDT and CDR2 YYEEEE. The sequenced CDR3 bases are TGTGCCAGCAGCTTGGACGCGGGAGAGGGTGAGACC. The encoded protein is CASSLDAGEGET. The CDR3 reads in full as CASSLDAGEGETQYF.

Regarding this clone: The sequence runs out 3 residues before the end of the CDR3; the remainder is reconstructed from the germline J gene. The rearrangement uses TRBV20-1 and TRBJ2-5, with a possible D match to TRBD1 (5 bases). The ends were cut back, 4 bases at V and 4 bases at J, with 10 bases in the middle. Germline V gives CDR1 DFQATT, CDR2 SNEGSKA (reference sequence). This CDR3 has 12 residues. CDR3 residues: CSAIPTGETQYF. The part of the CDR3 DNA that was read is TGCAGTGCTATCCCCACAGGAGAGACC.

Turning to this clone: The read ends 3 residues early relative to the CDR3; the germline J gene fills the gap. This sequence joins TRBV7-9 and TRBJ2-1; D might be TRBD2 (5 bases). Germline V gene lookup returns CDR1 SEHNR and CDR2 FQNEAQ (reference sequence). The CDR3 sequence is 13 residues long. V was shortened by 4 bases and J by 4 bases, with 8 bases between the two germline ends. The chain's CDR3 is CASSSSGYNEQFF. Partial CDR3 DNA: TGTGCCAGCAGCTCCAGCGGATACAATGAG.

Turning to this clone: The read ends 3 residues before the CDR3 terminus; that terminus is restored from the germline J gene. The chain links TRBV5-1 to TRBJ1-1; D is unresolved. V lost 1 base and J 3 bases, leaving 16 bases between the germline ends. Germline CDR1 SGHRS, CDR2 YFSETQ. The CDR3 contains 16 residues. CDR3 residues: CASSLKRSFADTEAFF. The sequenced part of the CDR3 DNA is TGCGCCAGCAGCTTGAAAAGGTCGTTTGCGGACACTGAA. The entire variable domain, with the rest obtained from reference TRBV5-1 and TRBJ1-1, is as follows: KAGVTQTPRYLIKTRGQQVTLSCSPISGHRSVSWYQQTPGQGLQFLFEYFSETQRNKGNFPGRFSGRQFSNSRSEMNVSTLELGDSALYLCASSLKRSFADTEAFFGQGTRLTVV.

Notes on this clone: From the germline J gene comes the end of the CDR3, since the read stops 3 residues before it. This sequence joins TRBV19 and TRBJ2-1; 9 positions match TRBD1. Germline CDR1 LNHDA, CDR2 SQIVND (reference sequence). The CDR3 is 15 amino acids. Trimming removed 6 bases from V and 6 bases from J; junction bases left unmatched: 9. The covered CDR3 bases are TGTGCCAGTAGCCTTCCCGGGACAGGGATCAATGAG. Amino acids: CASSLPGTGINE. The full CDR3 protein reads CASSLPGTGINEQFF.

A note on this clone: Read coverage stops 3 residues before the CDR3 terminus; the germline J gene supplies the remainder. The rearrangement joins TRBV30 to TRBJ1-5, with 7 bases fitting TRBD1. Germline-derived CDR1 and CDR2 are GTSNPN and SVGIG (reference sequence). The length of the CDR3 is 14 residues. V was clipped by 2 bases and J by 2 bases; unmatched bases: 3. The CDR3 loop reads CAWSLGTGNQPQHF. CDR3 bases read: TGTGCCTGGAGTCTGGGGACAGGCAATCAGCCC.

About this clone itself: Read sequence stops 3 residues before the CDR3 end, and the germline J gene provides the missing end. This chain uses TRBV5-6 with TRBJ2-4; weak D call: TRBD1 (5 bases). V dropped 4 bases and J dropped 9 bases, with 17 bases sitting between them. The CDR3 extends over 14 amino acids. In germline, CDR1 is SGHDT, CDR2 YYEEEE. The CDR3: CASSRTRTQGIQYF. Incomplete CDR3 DNA: TGTGCCAGCAGCCGTACCCGCACTCAGGGCATT.

The covered CDR3 bases are TGTGCCACTACAACGACTAGCGGATCCTACGAG. This sequence encodes CATTTTSGSYE. The whole CDR3 is CATTTTSGSYEQYF. The chain recombines TRBV10-3 with TRBJ2-7, with 9 positions matching TRBD2. Read coverage stops 3 residues before the CDR3 terminus; the germline J gene supplies the remainder. CDR3 length equals 14 residues. J lost 1 base, V lost 10 bases, and 8 bases had no gene match. Germline V lookup: CDR1 ENHRY, CDR2 SYGVKD.

In regard to this clone: The CDR3 goes on 3 residues after the read ends, and that part is filled in from the germline J gene. This chain uses TRBV19 with TRBJ2-7; TRBD2 matches 9 bases. CDR3 length: 13 residues. CDR1 is LNHDA, CDR2 SQIVND, per germline (reference sequence). Trimming took 6 bases from V and 6 from J; bases not matched to a gene: 6. The sequenced CDR3 bases are TGTGCCAGTAGACCAAGCGGGGGGTCCGAG. The encoded protein is CASRPSGGSE. The full CDR3 protein reads CASRPSGGSEQYF.

For this clone: Coverage ceases 3 residues before the CDR3 finishes, and the germline J gene fills in the end. The chain combines TRBV2 with TRBJ1-6, with TRBD1 as a possible D gene (6 bases). The CDR3 runs 13 residues. Germline loops: CDR1 SNHLY, CDR2 FYNNEI. CDR3 sequence reads: CASSAGANYPLHF. The sequenced part of the CDR3 DNA is TGTGCCAGCAGTGCAGGGGCCAATTATCCC.

On this clone itself: The CDR3 end is not reached by the read, which stops 3 residues before it; the germline J gene fills it in. The V gene is TRBV24-1, the J gene TRBJ2-3; no clear D. CDR1 is KGHDR and CDR2 is SFDVKD in the germline V gene. The CDR3 extends over 13 amino acids. Trimming shortened V by 3 bases and J by 8 bases, and 11 bases separated the two germline ends. The CDR3 loop reads CATSDIPIGTQYF. The part of the CDR3 DNA that was read is TGTGCCACCAGTGATATCCCGATCGGTACG.